This T cell receptor (beta chain) was found in a study of shared clonotypes between healthy human individuals. Study-wide results and limits: Rarefaction showed that sequencing of sorted subsets was incomplete (despite large depth).

Data came from immunoSEQ multiplex PCR; TCRdb stores just in-frame clones and leaves some out. The sample gives some 2,400,000 clones, approximately 95% of which show up once; 0.1% to 0.15% is in the top ten. The CDR3 is 15 amino acids. V was pared by 2 bases and J by 2 bases, with 11 bases between. Germline V gives CDR1 MGHDK, CDR2 SYGVNS. Regarding this clone: No antigen is known for it.

The receptor comes from a man younger than 30 in good health. V gene TRBV25-1 combines with J gene TRBJ2-3; a weak D match, TRBD2 (6 bases). Sequencing used naive CD4+ T cells sorted from blood. Subset meaning: CD45RA+ positively selected. This CDR3 is CASSEMGGITDTQYF. CDR3 coding DNA: TGTGCCAGCAGTGAAATGGGGGGAATCACAGATACGCAGTATTTT. The full variable domain, rest sourced from reference TRBV25-1 and TRBJ2-3, is EADIYQTPRYLVIGTGKKITLECSQTMGHDKMYWYQQDPGMELHLIHYSYGVNSTEKGDLSSESTVSRIRTEHFPLTLESARPSHTSQYLCASSEMGGITDTQYFGPGTRLTVL.